These 31 T cell receptor beta chains originate from one sample sequenced in a study of Ad26.COV2.S vaccination and SARS-CoV-2 variants. Treatment of the sample: some 20 received Ad26.COV2.S at low or high dose, single or two shots; about five received placebo; per-sample allocation not given. Sampling took place 63 days after the first vaccine or placebo injection. TCRdb's copy holds only in-frame clones and misses some; the assay was immunoSEQ multiplex PCR. The sample records under 250,000 clones, around nine tenths being singletons. Sequencing was performed on peripheral blood, taken in a trial of Ad26.COV2.S vaccine versus placebo. The receptors shown here come from a person aged 18-65 years who received the Ad26.COV2.S COVID-19 vaccine or a placebo.

The CDR3 region is CASSLSGTSGGISTDTQYF. The CDR3 coding sequence is TGCGCCAGCAGTCTATCCGGGACTAGCGGGGGGATTAGCACAGATACGCAGTATTTT. The chain joins TRBV4-1 to TRBJ2-3; 15 bases fit TRBD2. Trimming took 6 bases from V and 0 from J; bases not matched to a gene: 10. Germline V gene lookup returns CDR1 MGHRA and CDR2 YSYEKL. The CDR3 runs 19 residues.

The chain joins TRBV23-1 to TRBJ2-2; the D is unclear. TRBV23-1 is an ORF; its function is uncertain. The CDR3 extends over 16 amino acids. Trimming removed 1 base at V and 2 bases at J, with 11 bases between. The CDR3 loop is CASSQWWDFNTGELFF. The CDR3 DNA reads TGCGCCAGCAGTCAATGGTGGGATTTCAACACCGGGGAGCTGTTTTTT.

This sequence joins TRBV11-1 and TRBJ1-2; D is ambiguous. With 5 bases removed from V and 2 bases from J, the gap between germline ends came to 15 bases. The CDR3 consists of 15 residues. Germline CDR1 reads SGHAT; CDR2 reads FQDESV (reference sequence). CDR3 in amino acids: CASSATPGWNYGYTF. The CDR3 region has the DNA TGTGCCAGCAGCGCTACACCAGGTTGGAACTATGGCTACACCTTC.

The V call is TRBV9, the J call TRBJ1-4, with 10 bases lining up with TRBD1. Trimming at V came to 4 bases and at J to 6 bases, leaving 6 bases not matched to a gene. CDR1 is SGDLS, CDR2 YYNGEE, per germline. The CDR3 is 15 residues long. CDR3 amino acids: CASSSAGTGDEKLFF. CDR3 in DNA: TGTGCCAGCAGCTCTGCCGGGACAGGGGATGAAAAACTGTTTTTT.

The chain has TRBV18 and TRBJ2-2, with 7 nucleotides matching TRBD1. Looked up from germline, CDR1 is KGHSH and CDR2 is LQKENI. The CDR3 loop spans 15 amino acids. With V trimmed by 3 bases and J by 4 bases, 5 bases remained unmatched. In nucleotides, the CDR3 is TGTGCCAGCTCACCCGAGGGACAGACCACCGGGGAGCTGTTTTTT. Its translation: CASSPEGQTTGELFF. The variable domain in full, completed from reference TRBV18 and TRBJ2-2, reads NAGVMQNPRHLVRRRGQEARLRCSPMKGHSHVYWYRQLPEEGLKFMVYLQKENIIDESGMPKERFSAEFPKEGPSILRIQQVVRGDSAAYFCASSPEGQTTGELFFGEGSRLTVL.

The chain recombines TRBV30 with TRBJ2-1; 8 nucleotides match TRBD2. Germline-derived CDR1 and CDR2 are GTSNPN and SVGIG (reference sequence). This CDR3 has 15 residues. J lost 8 bases, V lost 5 bases, and 14 bases had no gene match. For the CDR3, the DNA is TGTGCCTGGGGGGTGACTAGCGCTGTGGGGGATGAGCAGTTCTTC. It yields the protein CAWGVTSAVGDEQFF.

The CDR3 DNA follows: TGTGCCAGCTCACTTCAGTCTTCAGGGGTATACAATGAGCAGTTCTTC. Its translation: CASSLQSSGVYNEQFF. The gene calls are TRBV18 and TRBJ2-1; maybe TRBD1 (6 bases). Germline CDR1 and CDR2: KGHSH and LQKENI. The CDR3 runs to 16 residues. With 4 bases removed from V and 4 bases from J, the gap between germline ends came to 17 bases. Variable domain in full (rest from reference TRBV18 and TRBJ2-1): NAGVMQNPRHLVRRRGQEARLRCSPMKGHSHVYWYRQLPEEGLKFMVYLQKENIIDESGMPKERFSAEFPKEGPSILRIQQVVRGDSAAYFCASSLQSSGVYNEQFFGPGTRLTVL.

V is TRBV7-9 and J is TRBJ1-1, with D unresolved. Germline-derived CDR1 and CDR2 are SEHNR and FQNEAQ (reference sequence). The V end lost 4 bases, the J end lost 0 bases, and 18 bases lay between the germline ends. This CDR3 has 17 amino acids. The DNA for the CDR3 is TGTGCCAGCAGCTCATCCGGGAGGCTTAAAATGAACACTGAAGCTTTCTTT. Residues: CASSSSGRLKMNTEAFF. The full variable domain, with the rest looked up from reference TRBV7-9 and TRBJ1-1, is DTGVSQNPRHKITKRGQNVTFRCDPISEHNRLYWYRQTLGQGPEFLTYFQNEAQLEKSRLLSDRFSAERPKGSFSTLEIQRTEQGDSAMYLCASSSSGRLKMNTEAFFGQGTRLTVV.

This chain joins TRBV4-1 and TRBJ2-1, with 8 bases lining up with TRBD2. The CDR3 covers 17 residues. In germline, CDR1 is MGHRA, CDR2 YSYEKL. The J segment lost 6 bases and the V segment lost 0 bases, leaving 10 bases of the junction unmatched. The CDR3 coding sequence is TGCGCCAGCAGCCAAGATCCGCCCTTAGCGGGGCTCAATGAGCAGTTCTTC. This encodes CASSQDPPLAGLNEQFF.

V usage is TRBV20-1 and J usage is TRBJ2-1; the D call may be TRBD1 or TRBD2 (5 bases each). CDR1 DFQATT and CDR2 SNEGSKA come from the germline V gene (reference sequence). Trimming removed 3 bases from V and 3 bases from J, with 15 bases in between. This CDR3 is built from 15 residues. CDR3 DNA sequence: TGCAGTGCTAGTGGGCCGGGACGGATCTACAATGAGCAGTTCTTC. This sequence encodes CSASGPGRIYNEQFF.

The genes are TRBV7-2 and TRBJ1-2; a weak D match, TRBD1 (6 bases). Per the germline V gene, CDR1 is SGHTA and CDR2 is FQGNSA. Trimming took off 5 bases at V and 4 bases at J, with 11 bases between the two ends. This CDR3 contains 13 residues. The CDR3 coding sequence is TGTGCCAGCAGCCCGTCCAGGGGCTATGGCTACACCTTC. Translation gives CASSPSRGYGYTF.

V is TRBV27 and J is TRBJ2-6; 9 bases agree with TRBD1. CDR1 MNHEY and CDR2 SMNVEV come from the germline V gene (reference sequence). This CDR3 region has 16 residues. The V and J ends lost 6 bases and 2 bases, in that order; junction bases with no gene match: 5. The CDR3 here is CASSTTGGAGANVLTF. CDR3 nucleotides: TGTGCCAGCAGCACGACAGGGGGAGCTGGGGCCAACGTCCTGACTTTC.

The chain uses TRBV10-3 and TRBJ2-1; 11 bases align to TRBD2. This CDR3 contains 15 residues. After removal of 4 bases from V and 5 bases from J, the junction contained 4 bases not matched to a gene. CDR1 is ENHRY, CDR2 SYGVKD, per germline. The CDR3, as DNA: TGTGCCATCAGTGTTGGGACTAGCGGCGACAATGAGCAGTTCTTC. Amino acids: CAISVGTSGDNEQFF.

This clone was seen ten or more times. The rearrangement uses TRBV18 and TRBJ1-6; D unresolved. The CDR3 is 14 amino acids. Trimming cost V 2 bases and J 4 bases, with 6 bases left between them. Germline-derived CDR1 and CDR2 are KGHSH and LQKENI. This CDR3 is CASSPASYNSPLHF. The CDR3, as DNA: TGTGCCAGCTCACCAGCAAGTTATAATTCACCCCTCCACTTT.

V is TRBV19 and J is TRBJ2-2, with TRBD1 matching over 8 bases. Trimming removed 4 bases from V and 5 bases from J; junction bases left unmatched: 9. Per the germline V gene, CDR1 is LNHDA and CDR2 is SQIVND (reference sequence). CDR3 length: 16 amino acids. CDR3 bases: TGTGCCAGTAGTAACGACAGGGGCCGGTATACCGGGGAGCTGTTTTTT. This sequence encodes CASSNDRGRYTGELFF.

CDR3: CASSPQFGNTIYF. The DNA for the CDR3 is TGTGCCAGCTCACCACAATTTGGAAACACCATATATTTT. The chain couples TRBV18 to TRBJ1-3; D is unresolved. Germline loops: CDR1 KGHSH, CDR2 LQKENI. This CDR3 has 13 residues. V lost 1 base to trimming and J lost 3 bases, with 4 bases between them. Looking up the rest from reference TRBV18 and TRBJ1-3 gives the full variable domain: NAGVMQNPRHLVRRRGQEARLRCSPMKGHSHVYWYRQLPEEGLKFMVYLQKENIIDESGMPKERFSAEFPKEGPSILRIQQVVRGDSAAYFCASSPQFGNTIYFGEGSWLTVV.

The V gene is TRBV19, the J gene TRBJ2-7; 9 bases align to TRBD1. The J segment lost 7 bases and the V segment lost 5 bases, leaving 12 bases of the junction unmatched. The germline V gene has CDR1 LNHDA and CDR2 SQIVND (reference sequence). The CDR3 spans 15 residues. CDR3 in DNA: TGTGCCAGTAGTCACAGGGGGCCTTTCAGGGGGGAGCAGTACTTC. Protein sequence: CASSHRGPFRGEQYF.

The gene calls are TRBV7-7 and TRBJ2-1; TRBD2 aligns across 8 bases. Germline V gene lookup returns CDR1 SSHAT and CDR2 FNYEAQ (reference sequence). V gave up 1 base and J gave up 5 bases; unmatched junction bases: 7. The length of the CDR3 is 16 residues. CDR3: CASSLVVGLGDNEQFF. As DNA, the CDR3 is TGTGCCAGCAGCTTAGTAGTGGGACTAGGGGACAATGAGCAGTTCTTC.

The V and J genes are TRBV13 and TRBJ2-7; TRBD2 aligns across 9 bases. V lost 5 bases and J lost 2; bases outside the gene matches: 10. The CDR3 length is 16 residues. The germline CDR1 and CDR2 sequences are PRHDT and FYEKMQ (reference sequence). CDR3 amino acids: CASSPRSSGGTYEQYF. The CDR3 DNA reads TGTGCCAGCAGCCCCAGAAGTAGCGGGGGTACCTACGAGCAGTACTTC.

The rearrangement joins TRBV14 to TRBJ2-5; D gene unclear. V dropped 1 base and J dropped 9 bases, with 6 bases sitting between them. This CDR3 has 11 amino acids. Germline assignment: CDR1 SGHDN and CDR2 FVKESK. For the CDR3, the DNA is TGTGCCAGCAGCCAAGGATTAGCCCAGTACTTC. As protein: CASSQGLAQYF.

The chain carries TRBV7-8 and TRBJ1-2, with TRBD1 as a possible D gene (5 bases). Germline CDR1 SGHVS, CDR2 FQNEAQ. The CDR3 extends over 18 amino acids. V shed 1 base and J shed 3 bases, with 21 bases lying between them. CDR3 bases: TGTGCCAGCAGCTTAGTCCCCGGGACGCAAACAGCACACTATGGCTACACCTTC. This encodes CASSLVPGTQTAHYGYTF.

J is TRBJ1-3 and V is TRBV6-4; 7 nucleotides align to TRBD1. Germline trimming cut 6 bases from V and 4 bases from J; bases unmatched to any gene: 18. The CDR3 is made up of 18 amino acids. Germline-derived CDR1 and CDR2 are MRHNA and SNTAGT. The chain's CDR3 is CASREDRDYRYFGNTIYF. CDR3 nucleotide sequence: TGTGCCAGCAGGGAAGACAGGGACTACCGCTACTTCGGAAACACCATATATTTT.

The count of this clone is one. The chain couples TRBV5-1 to TRBJ2-3; TRBD1 agrees at 8 bases. V was pared by 4 bases and J by 2 bases, with 9 bases of the junction left unmatched. In germline, CDR1 is SGHRS, CDR2 YFSETQ. The CDR3 consists of 16 residues. The DNA of the CDR3 is TGCGCCAGCAGCCGGCGGATGACAGGGGACACAGATACGCAGTATTTT. Amino acids: CASSRRMTGDTDTQYF.

The J gene is TRBJ2-7, the V gene TRBV7-9, with 8 bases identical to TRBD1. Germline assignment: CDR1 SEHNR and CDR2 FQNEAQ (reference sequence). The CDR3 totals 13 residues. J lost 3 bases, V lost 6 bases, and 4 bases had no gene match. The CDR3 DNA follows: TGTGCCAGCAGTCGTGGACAGGGCTACGAGCAGTACTTC. Amino acid sequence: CASSRGQGYEQYF.

The V gene is TRBV25-1, the J gene TRBJ1-3; D perhaps matches TRBD1 (5 bases). The CDR3 sequence is 16 residues long. Trimming left V 6 bases short and J 0 bases short, with 15 bases between. Per the germline V gene, CDR1 is MGHDK and CDR2 is SYGVNS. The CDR3 protein is CASRPQGANSGNTIYF. The CDR3, as DNA: TGTGCCAGCAGACCCCAAGGGGCGAACTCTGGAAACACCATATATTTT.

The V gene is TRBV20-1, the J gene TRBJ2-3; D is unclear. Germline CDR1 reads DFQATT; CDR2 reads SNEGSKA (reference sequence). The ends were cut back, 5 bases at V and 7 bases at J, with 10 bases in the middle. This CDR3 comprises 11 residues. This CDR3 is CSARIINTQYF. The CDR3 DNA sequence: TGCAGTGCTCGAATTATTAATACGCAGTATTTT.

This clone was recorded only once. This chain uses TRBV5-4 with TRBJ2-2; 7 nucleotides agree with TRBD2. The germline CDR1 and CDR2 sequences are SGHNT and YYREEE (reference sequence). Unmatched junction bases numbered 6, after V lost 9 bases and J lost 1 base. There are 14 residues in the CDR3. This chain's CDR3 is CATNSGRNTGELFF. Written as DNA, the CDR3 is TGTGCCACCAATAGCGGGCGGAACACCGGGGAGCTGTTTTTT.

The chain has TRBV5-1 and TRBJ2-6, with 8 bases lining up with TRBD1. The CDR3 is made up of 16 amino acids. Per the germline V gene, CDR1 is SGHRS and CDR2 is YFSETQ. The V segment lost 4 bases and the J segment 0 bases; nucleotides outside the gene matches: 3. In DNA form, the CDR3 reads TGCGCCAGCAGCAATCAGGGGGCCTCTGGGGCCAACGTCCTGACTTTC. It translates to CASSNQGASGANVLTF.

This clone was found a few times. The gene calls are TRBV13 and TRBJ2-1, with 12 nucleotides matching TRBD2. Trimming took 5 bases from V and 5 from J; bases not matched to a gene: 7. CDR3 length: 16 residues. Germline lookup yields CDR1 PRHDT and CDR2 FYEKMQ (reference sequence). In nucleotides, the CDR3 is TGTGCCAGCAGCCCACCCGGACTAGCGGGACACAATGAGCAGTTCTTC. This encodes CASSPPGLAGHNEQFF.

The chain recombines TRBV19 with TRBJ2-7; the match to TRBD1 covers 11 bases. Per the germline V gene, CDR1 is LNHDA and CDR2 is SQIVND (reference sequence). V lost 5 bases and J lost 1; bases outside the gene matches: 4. The CDR3 has 15 amino acids. CDR3 DNA sequence: TGTGCCAGTAGTCCCTGGGACAGGGGGTCCTACGAGCAGTACTTC. This gives the protein CASSPWDRGSYEQYF.

The chain recombines TRBV5-4 with TRBJ1-4; D gene uncertain. Germline V gene lookup returns CDR1 SGHNT and CDR2 YYREEE (reference sequence). The CDR3 runs 14 residues. The V and J ends lost 0 bases and 4 bases respectively, with 7 bases between them. The CDR3 coding sequence is TGTGCCAGCAGCTTGGGCCAGCTTAATGAAAAACTGTTTTTT. Translated, it gives CASSLGQLNEKLFF.